These T cell receptor beta chains were read from a single sample in a study of CD8 T cells in ankylosing spondylitis. MiXCR, run by TCRdb on the 5' RACE reads, gives a single entry per CDR3 protein. The data show some 340,000 distinct CDR3 sequences, around 15% seen once. Material for sequencing was blood, either unsorted or a sorted T cell fraction (not recorded which). These receptors were taken from a male donor with ankylosing spondylitis or in good health (not recorded which). Each CDR3 is given with its conserved first and last residue. The order of the fields is clone size, D gene, V gene, J gene, CDR3 DNA, CDR3 protein. D genes are given only for firm matches. The listing skips clone size in some rows; elsewhere it reads once, few, many or a size class.

clone_size: many
d_call: NA
v_call: TRBV19
j_call: TRBJ1-1
cdr3_nt: TGTGCCAGTAGTAGGACCACAGCGAACACTGAAGCTTTCTTT
cdr3_aa: CASSRTTANTEAFF

clone_size: NA
d_call: TRBD2
v_call: TRBV6-1
j_call: TRBJ2-2
cdr3_nt: TGTGCCAGCAGGGCTAGCGGGACCGGGGAGCTGTTTTTT
cdr3_aa: CASRASGTGELFF

clone_size: NA
d_call: NA
v_call: TRBV27
j_call: TRBJ1-6
cdr3_nt: TGTGCCAGCAGTCCAAAACAGACAAGGACCCTCCACTTT
cdr3_aa: CASSPKQTRTLHF

clone_size: NA
d_call: NA
v_call: TRBV5-1
j_call: TRBJ2-1
cdr3_nt: TGCGCCAGCAGCTCCCTCGGGGAGCACAATGAGCAGTTCTTC
cdr3_aa: CASSSLGEHNEQFF

clone_size: NA
d_call: NA
v_call: TRBV20-1
j_call: TRBJ1-1
cdr3_nt: TGCAGTGCTACGAAAAGTTGGTTTCGGCAGGGCAACACTGAAGCTTTCTTT
cdr3_aa: CSATKSWFRQGNTEAFF

clone_size: NA
d_call: TRBD1
v_call: TRBV5-1
j_call: TRBJ2-3
cdr3_nt: TGCGCCAGTTCGATTGGACAGGGGGGCACAGATACGCAGTATTTT
cdr3_aa: CASSIGQGGTDTQYF

clone_size: many
d_call: NA
v_call: TRBV12-3/TRBV12-4
j_call: TRBJ2-5
cdr3_nt: TGTGCCAGCAGTTACGGACGTAAAAGGGAGACCCAGTACTTC
cdr3_aa: CASSYGRKRETQYF

clone_size: few
d_call: NA
v_call: TRBV6-1
j_call: TRBJ1-1
cdr3_nt: TGTGCCAGCAGTGAACAGGGGCCGAACACTGAAGCTTTCTTT
cdr3_aa: CASSEQGPNTEAFF

clone_size: many
d_call: TRBD1
v_call: TRBV5-1
j_call: TRBJ2-1
cdr3_nt: TGCGCCAGCGGTTTACAGGGGTGGCAGTTCTTC
cdr3_aa: CASGLQGWQFF

clone_size: NA
d_call: TRBD2
v_call: TRBV27
j_call: TRBJ2-1
cdr3_nt: TGTGCCAGCAGAAGCGGGGGGCCTTCCTACAATGAGCAGTTCTTC
cdr3_aa: CASRSGGPSYNEQFF

clone_size: NA
d_call: NA
v_call: TRBV7-8
j_call: TRBJ2-1
cdr3_nt: TGTGCCAGCAGCTTAGTTCCTGGGGGAAATGAGCAGTTCTTC
cdr3_aa: CASSLVPGGNEQFF

clone_size: NA
d_call: NA
v_call: TRBV5-1
j_call: TRBJ2-1
cdr3_nt: TGCGCCAGCAGCCTTACCTCCCGGGACTCGAGCTCCTACAATGAGCAGTTCTTC
cdr3_aa: CASSLTSRDSSSYNEQFF

clone_size: NA
d_call: NA
v_call: TRBV7-8
j_call: TRBJ1-2
cdr3_nt: TGTGCCAGCAGCCGGGCGGGGTCTAACTATGGCTACATCTTC
cdr3_aa: CASSRAGSNYGYIF

clone_size: NA
d_call: TRBD2
v_call: TRBV9
j_call: TRBJ2-1
cdr3_nt: TGTGCCAGCAGCGTAGCTCCCCAGACTAGCGGGAGGGCCTATGAGCAGTTCTTC
cdr3_aa: CASSVAPQTSGRAYEQFF

clone_size: many
d_call: TRBD1
v_call: TRBV19
j_call: TRBJ1-4
cdr3_nt: TGTGCCAGTACCCCACGAGGACAGGGTGGTGAAAAACTGTTTTTT
cdr3_aa: CASTPRGQGGEKLFF

clone_size: NA
d_call: NA
v_call: TRBV30
j_call: TRBJ2-2
cdr3_nt: TGTGCCTGGAGTCCCACCGGGGAGCTGTTTTTT
cdr3_aa: CAWSPTGELFF

clone_size: NA
d_call: NA
v_call: TRBV15
j_call: TRBJ2-7
cdr3_nt: TGTGCCACCAGCAGAGATCGGGCACTGTCCTCCTACGAGCAGCACTTC
cdr3_aa: CATSRDRALSSYEQHF

clone_size: NA
d_call: NA
v_call: TRBV4-1
j_call: TRBJ2-1
cdr3_nt: TGCGCCAGCAGCCAGGCCGGACTGCTGGCGGTCGATGAGCAGTTCTTC
cdr3_aa: CASSQAGLLAVDEQFF

clone_size: NA
d_call: NA
v_call: TRBV9
j_call: TRBJ2-1
cdr3_nt: TGTGCCAGCAGCCCTGTTGGGGGCCCTTCCTACAATGAGCAGTTCTTC
cdr3_aa: CASSPVGGPSYNEQFF

clone_size: many
d_call: NA
v_call: TRBV28
j_call: TRBJ1-2
cdr3_nt: TGTGCCAGCAGTTTATACGCAGGAACCTATGGCTACACCTTC
cdr3_aa: CASSLYAGTYGYTF

clone_size: NA
d_call: TRBD1
v_call: TRBV28
j_call: TRBJ2-7
cdr3_nt: TGTGCCAGCACAACAGGGGGCGGCGACGAGCAGTACTTC
cdr3_aa: CASTTGGGDEQYF

clone_size: few
d_call: TRBD2
v_call: TRBV11-2
j_call: TRBJ2-2
cdr3_nt: TGTGCCAGCAGCCGGGGGGACTCCTACACCGGGGAGCTGTTTTTT
cdr3_aa: CASSRGDSYTGELFF

clone_size: many
d_call: TRBD2
v_call: TRBV7-2
j_call: TRBJ2-7
cdr3_nt: TGTGCCAGCAGCTTACGGACTAGCGGGGGGGCTTCCCACGAGCAGTACTTC
cdr3_aa: CASSLRTSGGASHEQYF

clone_size: few
d_call: NA
v_call: TRBV4-1
j_call: TRBJ2-7
cdr3_nt: TGCGCCAGCAGCCAAGATCGGACAGCATTCTCCTACGAGCAGTACTTC
cdr3_aa: CASSQDRTAFSYEQYF

clone_size: NA
d_call: NA
v_call: TRBV7-8
j_call: TRBJ2-3
cdr3_nt: TGTGCCAGCAGCTTAGGGGGACACCTCAAAGGTACAGATACGCAGTATTTT
cdr3_aa: CASSLGGHLKGTDTQYF

clone_size: many
d_call: NA
v_call: TRBV7-8
j_call: TRBJ1-5
cdr3_nt: TGTGCCAGCAGCTTAGACAGTGCAGGGCAGCCCCAGCATTTT
cdr3_aa: CASSLDSAGQPQHF

clone_size: NA
d_call: TRBD2
v_call: TRBV5-1
j_call: TRBJ2-1
cdr3_nt: TGCGCCAGCAGCTTGGCCACTAGCGGGAGGGTAAATGAGCAGTTCTTC
cdr3_aa: CASSLATSGRVNEQFF

clone_size: NA
d_call: TRBD2
v_call: TRBV20-1
j_call: TRBJ2-1
cdr3_nt: TGCAGTGCACGGACTAGCGGGAGGGTCATTCTGGGCAATGAGCAGTTCTTC
cdr3_aa: CSARTSGRVILGNEQFF

clone_size: NA
d_call: NA
v_call: TRBV25-1
j_call: TRBJ1-2
cdr3_nt: TGTGCCAGCAGTGGGCATACCTGGGGAGGTGGCTACACCTTC
cdr3_aa: CASSGHTWGGGYTF

clone_size: NA
d_call: NA
v_call: TRBV30
j_call: TRBJ2-2
cdr3_nt: TGTGCCTGGAGTGACGAGGAAGAGGAGCTGTTTTTT
cdr3_aa: CAWSDEEEELFF

clone_size: NA
d_call: TRBD1
v_call: TRBV29-1
j_call: TRBJ1-2
cdr3_nt: TGCAGCGCCACCGACAGGGGGAACTATGGCTACACCTTC
cdr3_aa: CSATDRGNYGYTF

clone_size: NA
d_call: NA
v_call: TRBV3-1
j_call: TRBJ2-5
cdr3_nt: TGTGCCAGCAGCCTATCCGGACGGGTAGAGACCCAGTACTTC
cdr3_aa: CASSLSGRVETQYF

clone_size: few
d_call: NA
v_call: TRBV24-1
j_call: TRBJ2-3
cdr3_nt: TGTGCCACCAGTGATTACGGAGGGGATACGCAGTATTTT
cdr3_aa: CATSDYGGDTQYF

clone_size: NA
d_call: TRBD2
v_call: TRBV5-1
j_call: TRBJ2-5
cdr3_nt: TGCGCCAGCAGCTCCATACTAGCGGGACAAGAGACCCAGTACTTC
cdr3_aa: CASSSILAGQETQYF

clone_size: NA
d_call: NA
v_call: TRBV7-9
j_call: TRBJ1-2
cdr3_nt: TGTGCCAGCAGCGCCTACAGGGCCCCTAACTATGGCTACACCTTC
cdr3_aa: CASSAYRAPNYGYTF

clone_size: few
d_call: TRBD2
v_call: TRBV6-5
j_call: TRBJ2-7
cdr3_nt: TGTGCCAGCAGTCCCTCGACCCTAGCGGGAGAGAGGCAGTACTTC
cdr3_aa: CASSPSTLAGERQYF

clone_size: few
d_call: TRBD2
v_call: TRBV20-1
j_call: TRBJ2-2
cdr3_nt: TGCAGTGCTCCGGGGCTAGCGGGGGCCGGGAACACCGGGGAGCTGTTTTTT
cdr3_aa: CSAPGLAGAGNTGELFF